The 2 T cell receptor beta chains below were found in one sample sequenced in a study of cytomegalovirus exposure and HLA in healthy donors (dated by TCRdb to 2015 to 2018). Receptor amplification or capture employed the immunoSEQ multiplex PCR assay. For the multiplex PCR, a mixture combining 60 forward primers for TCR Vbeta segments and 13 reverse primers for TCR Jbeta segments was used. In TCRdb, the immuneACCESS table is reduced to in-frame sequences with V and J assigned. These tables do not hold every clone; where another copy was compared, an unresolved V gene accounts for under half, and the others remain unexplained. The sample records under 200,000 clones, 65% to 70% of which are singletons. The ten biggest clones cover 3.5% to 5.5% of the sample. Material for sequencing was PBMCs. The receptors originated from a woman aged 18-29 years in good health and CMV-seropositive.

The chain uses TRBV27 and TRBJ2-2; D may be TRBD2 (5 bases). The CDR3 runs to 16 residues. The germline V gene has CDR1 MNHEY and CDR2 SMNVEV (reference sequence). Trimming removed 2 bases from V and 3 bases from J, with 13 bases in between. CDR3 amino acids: CASSLRRPGDTGELFF. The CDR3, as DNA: TGTGCCAGCAGTTTAAGGAGACCCGGGGACACCGGGGAGCTGTTTTTT.

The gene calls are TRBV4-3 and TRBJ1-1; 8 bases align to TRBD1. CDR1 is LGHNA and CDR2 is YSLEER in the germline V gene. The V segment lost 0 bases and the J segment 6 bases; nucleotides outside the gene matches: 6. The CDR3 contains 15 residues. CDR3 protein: CASSQEIQGVSEAFF. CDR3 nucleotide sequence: TGCGCCAGCAGCCAAGAGATACAGGGGGTCTCTGAAGCTTTCTTT.